This T cell receptor beta chain was captured in a study of CD8 T cells in Susac syndrome. Random hexamers primed reverse transcription of about 0.45 to 1 ug RNA. From the immunoSEQ multiplex PCR reads, TCRdb called clonotypes with MiXCR, one entry per CDR3 protein. This sample has about 300,000 distinct CDR3 sequences, with over 75% found just once. The CDR3 extends over 13 amino acids. V lost 5 bases to trimming and J lost 4 bases; unmatched junction nucleotides: 3. Germline assignment: CDR1 DFQATT and CDR2 SNEGSKA (reference sequence). The clonotype comes from a human donor with multiple sclerosis. The V and J genes are TRBV20-1 and TRBJ2-2, with 8 bases matching TRBD2. Sequencing used CD8+ T cells from PBMCs. The CDR3 DNA reads as TGCAGTGCTCGAAGCGGGAGCACCGGGGAGCTGTTTTTT. This gives the protein CSARSGSTGELFF.